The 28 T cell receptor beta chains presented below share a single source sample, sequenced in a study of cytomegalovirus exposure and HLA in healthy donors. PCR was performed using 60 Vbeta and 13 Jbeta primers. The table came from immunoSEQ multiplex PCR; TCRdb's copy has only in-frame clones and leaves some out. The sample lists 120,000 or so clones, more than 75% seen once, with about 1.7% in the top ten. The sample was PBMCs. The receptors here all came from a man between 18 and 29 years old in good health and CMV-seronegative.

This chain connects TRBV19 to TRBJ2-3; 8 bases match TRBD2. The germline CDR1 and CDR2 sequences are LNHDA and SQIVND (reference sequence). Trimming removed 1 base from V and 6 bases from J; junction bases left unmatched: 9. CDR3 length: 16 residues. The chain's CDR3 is CASSIGQRGFQDTQYF. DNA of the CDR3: TGTGCCAGTAGTATAGGTCAGCGGGGGTTTCAGGATACGCAGTATTTT.

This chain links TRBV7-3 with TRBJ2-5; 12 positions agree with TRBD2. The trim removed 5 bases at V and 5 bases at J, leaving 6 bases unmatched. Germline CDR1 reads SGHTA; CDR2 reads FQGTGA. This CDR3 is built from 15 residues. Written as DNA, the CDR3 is TGTGCCAGCAGCCCTAGCGGGGGGGCCGGTGAGACCCAGTACTTC. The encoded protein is CASSPSGGAGETQYF.

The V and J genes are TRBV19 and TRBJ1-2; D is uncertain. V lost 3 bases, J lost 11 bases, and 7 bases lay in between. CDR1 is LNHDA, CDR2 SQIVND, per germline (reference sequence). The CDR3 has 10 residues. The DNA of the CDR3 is TGTGCCAGTAGTATCCCAGGTTACACCTTC. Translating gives CASSIPGYTF.

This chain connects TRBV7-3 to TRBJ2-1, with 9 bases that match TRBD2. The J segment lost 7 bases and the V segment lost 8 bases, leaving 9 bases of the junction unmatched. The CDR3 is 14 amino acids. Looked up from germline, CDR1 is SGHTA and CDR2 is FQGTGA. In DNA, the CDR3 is TGTGCCAGCGCCCCCAGGGCGGGGGGGAATGAGCAGTTCTTC. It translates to CASAPRAGGNEQFF.

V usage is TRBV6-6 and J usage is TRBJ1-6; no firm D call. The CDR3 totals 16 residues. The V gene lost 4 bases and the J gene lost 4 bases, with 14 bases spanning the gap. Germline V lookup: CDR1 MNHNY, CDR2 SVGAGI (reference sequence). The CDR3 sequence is CASSSLQAGYNSPLHF. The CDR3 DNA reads TGTGCCAGCAGTTCCTTACAAGCGGGGTATAATTCACCCCTCCACTTT.

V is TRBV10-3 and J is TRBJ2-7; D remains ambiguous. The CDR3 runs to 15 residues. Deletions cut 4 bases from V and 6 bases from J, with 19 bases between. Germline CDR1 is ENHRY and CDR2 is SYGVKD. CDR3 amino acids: CAISGSFGQAREQYF. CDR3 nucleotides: TGTGCCATCAGTGGATCCTTTGGGCAGGCCCGCGAGCAGTACTTC.

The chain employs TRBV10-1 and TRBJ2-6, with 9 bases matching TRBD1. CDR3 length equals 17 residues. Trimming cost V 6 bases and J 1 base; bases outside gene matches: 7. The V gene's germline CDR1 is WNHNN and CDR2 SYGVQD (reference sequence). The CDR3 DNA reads TGCGCCAGCAGCGCCGGGACAGGGCTATCTGGGGCCAACGTCCTGACTTTC. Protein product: CASSAGTGLSGANVLTF.

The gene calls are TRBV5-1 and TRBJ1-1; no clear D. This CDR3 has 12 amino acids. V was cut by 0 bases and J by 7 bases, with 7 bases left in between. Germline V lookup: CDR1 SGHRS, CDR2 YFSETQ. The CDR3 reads CASSLAFGEAFF. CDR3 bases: TGCGCCAGCAGCTTGGCCTTCGGTGAAGCTTTCTTT.

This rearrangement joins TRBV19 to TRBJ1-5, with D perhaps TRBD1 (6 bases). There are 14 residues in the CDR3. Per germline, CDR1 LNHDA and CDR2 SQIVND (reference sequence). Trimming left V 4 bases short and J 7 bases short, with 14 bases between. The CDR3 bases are TGTGCCAGTAGTACCGGGACAAATTACCAGCCCCAGCATTTT. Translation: CASSTGTNYQPQHF.

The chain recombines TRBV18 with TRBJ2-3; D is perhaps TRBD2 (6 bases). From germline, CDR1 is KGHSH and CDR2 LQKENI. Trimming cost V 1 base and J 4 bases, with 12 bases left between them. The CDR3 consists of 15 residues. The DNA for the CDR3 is TGTGCCAGCTCACCACGGGACCCGGGGGCAGATACGCAGTATTTT. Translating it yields CASSPRDPGADTQYF.

The CDR3 sequence is CASSLGSLTEAFF. The DNA of the CDR3 is TGTGCCAGCAGCTTGGGCAGCCTCACTGAAGCTTTCTTT. The chain uses TRBV7-3 and TRBJ1-1; D remains unclear. The CDR3 extends over 13 amino acids. V was cut by 3 bases and J by 4 bases, with 9 bases left in between. CDR1 and CDR2 (germline): SGHTA, FQGTGA.

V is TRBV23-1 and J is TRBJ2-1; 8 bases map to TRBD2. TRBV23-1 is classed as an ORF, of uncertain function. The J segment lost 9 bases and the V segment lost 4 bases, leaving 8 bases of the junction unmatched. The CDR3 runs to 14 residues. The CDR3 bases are TGCGCCAGCAGTCCCCCCCCGGGGGGGGGTGAGCAGTTCTTC. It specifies CASSPPPGGGEQFF.

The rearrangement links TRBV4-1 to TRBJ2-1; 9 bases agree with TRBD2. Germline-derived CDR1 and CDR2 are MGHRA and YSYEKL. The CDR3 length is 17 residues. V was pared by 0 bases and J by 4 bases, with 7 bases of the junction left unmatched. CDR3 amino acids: CASSQDKGGGAYNEQFF. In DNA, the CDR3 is TGCGCCAGCAGCCAAGATAAAGGCGGGGGGGCGTACAATGAGCAGTTCTTC.

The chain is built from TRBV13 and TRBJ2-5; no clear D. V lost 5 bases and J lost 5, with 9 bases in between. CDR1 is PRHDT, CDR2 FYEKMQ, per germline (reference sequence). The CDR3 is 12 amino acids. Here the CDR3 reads CASSPQRETQYF. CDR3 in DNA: TGTGCCAGCAGCCCCCAGAGGGAGACCCAGTACTTC. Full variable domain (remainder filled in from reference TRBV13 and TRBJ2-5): AAGVIQSPRHLIKEKRETATLKCYPIPRHDTVYWYQQGPGQDPQFLISFYEKMQSDKGSIPDRFSAQQFSDYHSELNMSSLELGDSALYFCASSPQRETQYFGPGTRLLVL.

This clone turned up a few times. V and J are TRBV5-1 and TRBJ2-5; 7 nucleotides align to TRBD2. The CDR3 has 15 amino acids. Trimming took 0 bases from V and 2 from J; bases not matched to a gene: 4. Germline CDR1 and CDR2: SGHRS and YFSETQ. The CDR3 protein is CASSLEAGQQETQYF. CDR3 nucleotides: TGCGCCAGCAGCTTGGAAGCGGGGCAGCAAGAGACCCAGTACTTC. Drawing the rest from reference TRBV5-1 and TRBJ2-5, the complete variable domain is KAGVTQTPRYLIKTRGQQVTLSCSPISGHRSVSWYQQTPGQGLQFLFEYFSETQRNKGNFPGRFSGRQFSNSRSEMNVSTLELGDSALYLCASSLEAGQQETQYFGPGTRLLVL.

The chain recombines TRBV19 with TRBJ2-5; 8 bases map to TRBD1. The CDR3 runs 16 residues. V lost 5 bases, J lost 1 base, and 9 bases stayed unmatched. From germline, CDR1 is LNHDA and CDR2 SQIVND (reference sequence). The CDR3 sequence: CASSWAGGPSQETQYF. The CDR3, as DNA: TGTGCCAGTAGTTGGGCAGGGGGCCCCTCCCAAGAGACCCAGTACTTC. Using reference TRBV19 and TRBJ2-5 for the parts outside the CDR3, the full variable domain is DGGITQSPKYLFRKEGQNVTLSCEQNLNHDAMYWYRQDPGQGLRLIYYSQIVNDFQKGDIAEGYSVSREKKESFPLTVTSAQKNPTAFYLCASSWAGGPSQETQYFGPGTRLLVL.

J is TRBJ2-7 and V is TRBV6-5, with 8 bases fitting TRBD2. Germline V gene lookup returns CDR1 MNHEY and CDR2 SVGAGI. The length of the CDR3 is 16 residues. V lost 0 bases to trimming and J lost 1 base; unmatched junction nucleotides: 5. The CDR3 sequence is CASSYSITSGSYEQYF. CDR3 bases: TGTGCCAGCAGTTACTCGATAACTAGCGGATCCTACGAGCAGTACTTC.

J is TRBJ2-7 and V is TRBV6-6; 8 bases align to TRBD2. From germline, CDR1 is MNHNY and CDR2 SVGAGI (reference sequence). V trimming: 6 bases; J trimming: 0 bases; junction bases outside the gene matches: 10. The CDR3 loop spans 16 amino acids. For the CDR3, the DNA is TGTGCCAGCAGCCCCACCGGGGGGGCTTTCTCCTACGAGCAGTACTTC. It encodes CASSPTGGAFSYEQYF.

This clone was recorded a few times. The CDR3 DNA follows: TGTGCCAGCAGCCTGGTAGCGAACTATGGCTACACCTTC. Residues: CASSLVANYGYTF. This chain connects TRBV14 to TRBJ1-2, with D unresolved. This CDR3 spans 13 amino acids. Germline CDR1 SGHDN, CDR2 FVKESK. V was shortened by 4 bases and J by 2 bases, with 8 bases between the two germline ends. Looking up the rest from reference TRBV14 and TRBJ1-2 gives the full variable domain: EAGVTQFPSHSVIEKGQTVTLRCDPISGHDNLYWYRRVMGKEIKFLLHFVKESKQDESGMPNNRFLAERTGGTYSTLKVQPAELEDSGVYFCASSLVANYGYTFGSGTRLTVV.

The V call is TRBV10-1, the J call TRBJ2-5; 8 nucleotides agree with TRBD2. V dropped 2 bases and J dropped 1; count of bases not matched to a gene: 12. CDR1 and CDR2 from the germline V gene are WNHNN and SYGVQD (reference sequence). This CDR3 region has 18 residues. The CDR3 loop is CASSESGGFRRGQETQYF. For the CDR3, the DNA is TGCGCCAGCAGTGAGAGCGGGGGCTTTCGGCGGGGCCAAGAGACCCAGTACTTC.

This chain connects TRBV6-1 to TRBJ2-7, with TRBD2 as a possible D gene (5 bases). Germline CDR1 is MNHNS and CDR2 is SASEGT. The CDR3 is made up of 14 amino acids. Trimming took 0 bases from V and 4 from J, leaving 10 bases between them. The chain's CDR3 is CASSEAPGWYEQYF. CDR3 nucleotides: TGTGCCAGCAGTGAAGCTCCGGGGTGGTACGAGCAGTACTTC.

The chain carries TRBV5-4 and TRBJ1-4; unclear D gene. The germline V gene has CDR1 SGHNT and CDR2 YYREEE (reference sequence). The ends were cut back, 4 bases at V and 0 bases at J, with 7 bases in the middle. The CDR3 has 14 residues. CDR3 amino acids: CASSPGATNEKLFF. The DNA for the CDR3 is TGTGCCAGCAGCCCGGGTGCAACTAATGAAAAACTGTTTTTT.

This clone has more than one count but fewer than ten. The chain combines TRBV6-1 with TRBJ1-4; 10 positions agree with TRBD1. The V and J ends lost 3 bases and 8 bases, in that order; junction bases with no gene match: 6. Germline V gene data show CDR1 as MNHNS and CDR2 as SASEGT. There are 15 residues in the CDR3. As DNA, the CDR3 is TGTGCCAGCAGTGACTTGGGACAGGGGCGGGAAAAACTGTTTTTT. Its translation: CASSDLGQGREKLFF.

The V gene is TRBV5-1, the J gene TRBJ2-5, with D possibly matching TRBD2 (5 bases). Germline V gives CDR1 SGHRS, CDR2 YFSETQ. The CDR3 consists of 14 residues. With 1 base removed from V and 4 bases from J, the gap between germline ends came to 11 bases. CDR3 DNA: TGCGCCAGCAGCTTGTTAGGACTCAGAGAGACCCAGTACTTC. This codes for CASSLLGLRETQYF. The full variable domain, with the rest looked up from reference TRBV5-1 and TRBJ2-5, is KAGVTQTPRYLIKTRGQQVTLSCSPISGHRSVSWYQQTPGQGLQFLFEYFSETQRNKGNFPGRFSGRQFSNSRSEMNVSTLELGDSALYLCASSLLGLRETQYFGPGTRLLVL.

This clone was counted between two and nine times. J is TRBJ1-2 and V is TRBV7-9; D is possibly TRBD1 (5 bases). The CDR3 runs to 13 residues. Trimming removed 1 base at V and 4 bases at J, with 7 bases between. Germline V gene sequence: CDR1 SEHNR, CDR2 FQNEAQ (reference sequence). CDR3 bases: TGTGCCAGCAGCTTAGAAACAGGCTATGGCTACACCTTC. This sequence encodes CASSLETGYGYTF.

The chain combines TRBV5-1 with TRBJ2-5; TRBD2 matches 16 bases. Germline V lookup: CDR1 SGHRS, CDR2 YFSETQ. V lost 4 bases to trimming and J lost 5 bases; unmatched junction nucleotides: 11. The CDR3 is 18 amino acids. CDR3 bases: TGCGCCAGCAGCCTGGGACTAGCGGGGGGGCCAGAAAGGGAGACCCAGTACTTC. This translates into CASSLGLAGGPERETQYF.

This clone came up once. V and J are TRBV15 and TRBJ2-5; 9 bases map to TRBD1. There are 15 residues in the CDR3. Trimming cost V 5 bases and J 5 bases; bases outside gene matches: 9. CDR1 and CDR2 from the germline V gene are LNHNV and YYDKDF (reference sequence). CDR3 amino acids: CATSVPGQGGETQYF. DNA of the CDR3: TGTGCCACCAGCGTTCCGGGACAGGGCGGGGAGACCCAGTACTTC.

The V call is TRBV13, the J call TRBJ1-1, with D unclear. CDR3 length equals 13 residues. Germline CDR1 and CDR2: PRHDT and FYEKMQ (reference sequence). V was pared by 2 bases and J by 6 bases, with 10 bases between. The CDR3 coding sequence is TGTGCCAGCAGCTTACTTGGGCAGGCTGAAGCTTTCTTT. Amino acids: CASSLLGQAEAFF.